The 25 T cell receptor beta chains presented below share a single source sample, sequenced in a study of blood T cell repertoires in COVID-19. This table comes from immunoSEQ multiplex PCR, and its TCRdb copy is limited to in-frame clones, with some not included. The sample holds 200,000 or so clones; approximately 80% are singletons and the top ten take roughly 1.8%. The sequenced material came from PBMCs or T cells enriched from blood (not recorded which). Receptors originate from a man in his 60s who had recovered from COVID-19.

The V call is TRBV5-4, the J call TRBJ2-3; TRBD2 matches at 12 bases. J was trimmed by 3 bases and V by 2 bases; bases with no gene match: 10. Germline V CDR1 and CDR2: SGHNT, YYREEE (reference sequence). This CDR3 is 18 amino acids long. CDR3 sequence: CASSFRLTSGGGTDTQYF. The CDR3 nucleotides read TGTGCCAGCAGCTTCCGCCTGACTAGCGGGGGAGGTACAGATACGCAGTATTTT.

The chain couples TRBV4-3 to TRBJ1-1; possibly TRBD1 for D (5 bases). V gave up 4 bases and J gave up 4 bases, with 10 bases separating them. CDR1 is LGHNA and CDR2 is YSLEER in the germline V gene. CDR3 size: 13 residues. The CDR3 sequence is CASSRRARTEAFF. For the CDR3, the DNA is TGCGCCAGCAGCCGCAGGGCCCGCACTGAAGCTTTCTTT.

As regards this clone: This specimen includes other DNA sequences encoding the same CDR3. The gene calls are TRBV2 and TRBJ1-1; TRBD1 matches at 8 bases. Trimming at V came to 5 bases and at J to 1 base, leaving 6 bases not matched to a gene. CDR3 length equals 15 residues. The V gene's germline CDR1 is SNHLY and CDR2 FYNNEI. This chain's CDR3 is CASSPRTGRNTEAFF. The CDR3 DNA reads TGTGCCAGCAGTCCACGGACAGGGAGGAACACTGAAGCTTTCTTT.

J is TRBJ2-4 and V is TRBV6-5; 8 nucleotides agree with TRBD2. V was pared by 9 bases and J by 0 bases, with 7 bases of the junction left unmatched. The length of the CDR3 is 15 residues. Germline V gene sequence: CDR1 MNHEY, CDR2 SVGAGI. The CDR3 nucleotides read TGTGCCAGTGTCGGGGGGGCCGGAGCCAAAAACATTCAGTACTTC. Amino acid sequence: CASVGGAGAKNIQYF.

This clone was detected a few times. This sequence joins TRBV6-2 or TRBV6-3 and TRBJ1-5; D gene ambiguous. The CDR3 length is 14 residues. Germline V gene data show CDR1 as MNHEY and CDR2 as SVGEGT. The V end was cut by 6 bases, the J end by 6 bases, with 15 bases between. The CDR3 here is CASSRAALVQPQHF. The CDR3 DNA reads TGTGCCAGCAGCCGAGCCGCACTAGTTCAGCCCCAGCATTTT.

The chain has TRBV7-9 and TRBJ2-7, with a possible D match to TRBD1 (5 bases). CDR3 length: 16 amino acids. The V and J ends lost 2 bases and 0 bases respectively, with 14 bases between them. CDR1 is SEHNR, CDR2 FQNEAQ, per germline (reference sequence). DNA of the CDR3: TGTGCCAGCAGCTTACCAAAAGACAGTACCTCCTACGAGCAGTACTTC. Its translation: CASSLPKDSTSYEQYF.

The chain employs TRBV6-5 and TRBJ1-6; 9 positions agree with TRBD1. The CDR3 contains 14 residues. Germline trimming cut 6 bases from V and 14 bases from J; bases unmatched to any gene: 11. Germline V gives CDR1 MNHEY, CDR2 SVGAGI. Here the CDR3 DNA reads TGTGCCAGCAGAAAGGACAGGGGAATGCAGGCCCTCCACTTT. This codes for CASRKDRGMQALHF.

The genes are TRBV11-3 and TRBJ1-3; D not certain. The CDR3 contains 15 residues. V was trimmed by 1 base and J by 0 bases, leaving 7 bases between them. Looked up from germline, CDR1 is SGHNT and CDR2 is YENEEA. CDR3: CASSLAPVSGNTIYF. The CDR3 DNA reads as TGTGCCAGCAGCTTAGCTCCGGTCTCTGGAAACACCATATATTTT.

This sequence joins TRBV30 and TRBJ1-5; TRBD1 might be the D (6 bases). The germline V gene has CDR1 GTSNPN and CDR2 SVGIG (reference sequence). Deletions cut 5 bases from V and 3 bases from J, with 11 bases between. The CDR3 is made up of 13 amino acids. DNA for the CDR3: TGTGCCTGGGGTACAGGGTACAATCAGCCCCAGCATTTT. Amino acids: CAWGTGYNQPQHF.

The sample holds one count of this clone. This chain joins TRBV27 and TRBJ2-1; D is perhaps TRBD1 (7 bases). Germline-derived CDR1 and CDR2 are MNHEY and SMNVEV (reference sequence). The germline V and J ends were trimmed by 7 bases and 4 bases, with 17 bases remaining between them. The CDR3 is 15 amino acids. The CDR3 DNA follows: TGTGCCAGCACTTCCGCGGGACAGCAATACAATGAGCAGTTCTTC. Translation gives CASTSAGQQYNEQFF.

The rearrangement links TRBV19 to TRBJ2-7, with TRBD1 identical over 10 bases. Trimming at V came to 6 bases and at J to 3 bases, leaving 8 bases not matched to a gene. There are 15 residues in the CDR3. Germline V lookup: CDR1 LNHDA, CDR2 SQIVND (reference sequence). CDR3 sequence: CASSHTGTGVYEQYF. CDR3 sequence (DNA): TGTGCCAGTAGCCACACCGGGACAGGGGTCTACGAGCAGTACTTC.

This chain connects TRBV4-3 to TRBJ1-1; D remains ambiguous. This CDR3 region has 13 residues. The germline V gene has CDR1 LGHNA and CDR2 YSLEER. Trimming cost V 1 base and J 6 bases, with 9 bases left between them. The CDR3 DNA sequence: TGCGCCAGCAGCCAAGGACACGGGGCTGAAGCTTTCTTT. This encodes CASSQGHGAEAFF.

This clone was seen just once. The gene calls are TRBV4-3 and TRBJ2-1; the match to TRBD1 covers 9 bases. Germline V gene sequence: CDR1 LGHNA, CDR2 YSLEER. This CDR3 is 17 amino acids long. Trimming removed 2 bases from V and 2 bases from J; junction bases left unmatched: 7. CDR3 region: CASSQLRTGVPYNEQFF. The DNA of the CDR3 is TGCGCCAGCAGCCAACTTAGGACAGGGGTGCCCTACAATGAGCAGTTCTTC.

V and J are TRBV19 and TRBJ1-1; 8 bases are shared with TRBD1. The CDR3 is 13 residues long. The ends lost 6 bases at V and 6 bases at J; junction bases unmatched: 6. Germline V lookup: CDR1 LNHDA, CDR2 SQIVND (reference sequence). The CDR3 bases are TGTGCCAGTAGCAGCGGACAGGGCCCTGAAGCTTTCTTT. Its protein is CASSSGQGPEAFF.

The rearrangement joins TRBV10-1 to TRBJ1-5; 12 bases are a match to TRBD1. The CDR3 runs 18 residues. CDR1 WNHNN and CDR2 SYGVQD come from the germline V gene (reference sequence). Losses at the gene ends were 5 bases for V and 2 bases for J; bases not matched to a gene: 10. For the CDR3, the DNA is TGCGCCAGCAGTAGGGGGACAGGGGGCAGTGATGGCAATCAGCCCCAGCATTTT. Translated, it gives CASSRGTGGSDGNQPQHF.

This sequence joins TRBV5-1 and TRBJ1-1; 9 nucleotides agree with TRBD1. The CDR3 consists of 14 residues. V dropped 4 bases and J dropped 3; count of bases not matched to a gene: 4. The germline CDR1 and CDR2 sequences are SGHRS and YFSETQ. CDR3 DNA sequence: TGCGCCAGCAGCGGGGGACAGGGATACACTGAAGCTTTCTTT. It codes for CASSGGQGYTEAFF.

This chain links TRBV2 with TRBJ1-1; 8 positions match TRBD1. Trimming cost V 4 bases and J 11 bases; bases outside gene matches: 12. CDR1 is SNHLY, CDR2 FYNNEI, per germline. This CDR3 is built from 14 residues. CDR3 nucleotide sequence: TGTGCCAGCAGTGGTGGAGTTGGACAGGGCTTTGCTTTCTTT. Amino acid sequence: CASSGGVGQGFAFF.

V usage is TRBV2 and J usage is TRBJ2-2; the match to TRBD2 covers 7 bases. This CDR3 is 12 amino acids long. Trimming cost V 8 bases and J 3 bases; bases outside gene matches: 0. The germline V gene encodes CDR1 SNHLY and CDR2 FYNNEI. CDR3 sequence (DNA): TGTGCCAGCGGGGGGGACACCGGGGAGCTGTTTTTT. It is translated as CASGGDTGELFF.

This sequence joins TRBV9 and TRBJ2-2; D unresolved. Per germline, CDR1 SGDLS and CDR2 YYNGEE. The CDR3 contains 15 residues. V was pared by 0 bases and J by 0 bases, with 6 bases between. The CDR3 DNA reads TGTGCCAGCAGCGTAGTATCCGCGAACACCGGGGAGCTGTTTTTT. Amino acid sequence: CASSVVSANTGELFF.

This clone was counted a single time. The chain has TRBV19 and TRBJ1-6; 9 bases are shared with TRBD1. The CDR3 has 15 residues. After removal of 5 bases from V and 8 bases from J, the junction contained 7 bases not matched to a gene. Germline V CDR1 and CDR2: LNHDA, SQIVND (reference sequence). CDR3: CASSARDRADSPLHF. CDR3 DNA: TGTGCCAGTAGTGCTCGGGACAGGGCTGATTCACCCCTCCACTTT.

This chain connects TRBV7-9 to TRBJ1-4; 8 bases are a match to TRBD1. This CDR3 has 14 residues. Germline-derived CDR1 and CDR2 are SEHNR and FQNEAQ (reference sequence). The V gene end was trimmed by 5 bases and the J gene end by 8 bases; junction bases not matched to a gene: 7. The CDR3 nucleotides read TGTGCCAGCAGCAACCCGGGACAGGCGGAAAAACTGTTTTTT. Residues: CASSNPGQAEKLFF.

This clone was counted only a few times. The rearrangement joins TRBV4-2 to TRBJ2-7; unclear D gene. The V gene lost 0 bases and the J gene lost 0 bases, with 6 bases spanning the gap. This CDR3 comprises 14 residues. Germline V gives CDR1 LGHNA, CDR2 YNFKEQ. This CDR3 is CASSQDAASYEQYF. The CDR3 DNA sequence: TGTGCCAGCAGCCAAGACGCGGCCTCCTACGAGCAGTACTTC.

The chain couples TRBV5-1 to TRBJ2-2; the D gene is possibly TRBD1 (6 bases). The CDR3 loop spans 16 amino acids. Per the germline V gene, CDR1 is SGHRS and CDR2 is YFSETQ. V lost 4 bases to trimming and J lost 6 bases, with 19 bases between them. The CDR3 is CASSGYREYSAGELFF. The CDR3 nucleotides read TGCGCCAGCAGCGGATACAGGGAATACTCCGCCGGGGAGCTGTTTTTT.

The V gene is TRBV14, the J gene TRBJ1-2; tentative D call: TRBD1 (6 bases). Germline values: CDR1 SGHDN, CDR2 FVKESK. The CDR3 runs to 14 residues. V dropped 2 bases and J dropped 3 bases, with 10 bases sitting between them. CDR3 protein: CASSQIRTDYGYTF. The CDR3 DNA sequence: TGTGCCAGCAGCCAAATCCGGACAGACTATGGCTACACCTTC.

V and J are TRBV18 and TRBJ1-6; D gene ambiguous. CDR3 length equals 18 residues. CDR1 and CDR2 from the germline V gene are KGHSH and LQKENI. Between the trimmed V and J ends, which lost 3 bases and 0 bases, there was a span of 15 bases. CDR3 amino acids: CASSPAMPTSSYNSPLHF. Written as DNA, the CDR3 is TGTGCCAGCTCACCGGCAATGCCCACTAGCTCCTATAATTCACCCCTCCACTTT.